The entry below gives a single TCR beta chain sequence along with its context. This clone has more than one count but fewer than ten. The target of this receptor is not known. No base quality information exists; no much larger clone differs at one position. According to the germline V gene, CDR1 reads SNHLY and CDR2 reads FYNNEI. V has 6 bases trimmed and J has 5 bases trimmed; junction bases matching no gene number 11. The CDR3 runs 15 amino acids, cysteine and phenylalanine included. Only CDR3 DNA remains: 45 bases, in frame from the first base. This sample was included in a study of blood T cell repertoires in COVID-19 (dated by TCRdb to 2018 to 2020). General notes on the study: Collaborator samples came from the United States, Italy and Spain and covered acute and convalescent phases of COVID-19. The material from the prospective study consisted of cDNA or gDNA derived from T cells, B-cell-depleted T cells, or PBMCs. The dataset comprised deeply sampled blood TCRbeta repertoires from subjects exposed to, actively infected with, or recovered from COVID-19. The repertoires were made available in a free public database intended to serve as a resource for research on the immune response to SARS-CoV-2. The samples were drawn from two sources: the first 160 participants of the ongoing ImmuneRACE study, and approximately 1,300 subjects contributed by 6 global collaborators. Sample metadata almost always included a de-identified subject ID, COVID-19 status, age in years and sex. HLA class I and class II types, where available, came from metadata supplied by the sample provider rather than from assay-based typing.

TCRbeta CDR3 regions were amplified from genomic DNA using the immunoSEQ Assay, a bias-controlled multiplex PCR. Per the source publication's procedure: Nucleated cell counts per sample were estimated from amplification of reference gene primers within the assay. To quantify the absolute abundance of each unique TCRbeta CDR3 rearrangement, sequence reads were collapsed and filtered. For each sample, productive Simpson clonality was calculated by taking the square root of Simpson's diversity index across productive rearrangements. The immuneACCESS repertoire file appears here via TCRdb, limited to in-frame rearrangements. These files lack a portion of the clones; in checked studies, under half of the deficit traces to unresolved V genes, and the cause of the others is not known. V and J calls plus clone size are reproduced from that table; the DNA served to infer D and trimming. Here the sample has roughly 100,000 clones; over 70% occur a single time. Of the sample, about an eighth falls within the top ten clones.

The collaborating institutions used their own protocols to collect whole blood in K2EDTA tubes. For TCRbeta analysis, collaborator samples were shipped as frozen whole blood, as isolated PBMCs, or as DNA extracted from either sample type. Overall results and qualifications from the work: The amount of clinical and demographic metadata varied by source and participant and was provided uncurated.

Sequencing used peripheral blood. This TCR was recovered from a human donor in a cohort sampled during active or convalescent COVID-19. The chain is assembled from TRBV2 and TRBJ2-7, with TRBD1 identical over 9 junction bases. The DNA sequence follows: TGTGCCAGCAGGTCTTCCGGGACAGGGTCGCACGAGCAGTACTTC. Its product reads: CASRSSGTGSHEQYF.